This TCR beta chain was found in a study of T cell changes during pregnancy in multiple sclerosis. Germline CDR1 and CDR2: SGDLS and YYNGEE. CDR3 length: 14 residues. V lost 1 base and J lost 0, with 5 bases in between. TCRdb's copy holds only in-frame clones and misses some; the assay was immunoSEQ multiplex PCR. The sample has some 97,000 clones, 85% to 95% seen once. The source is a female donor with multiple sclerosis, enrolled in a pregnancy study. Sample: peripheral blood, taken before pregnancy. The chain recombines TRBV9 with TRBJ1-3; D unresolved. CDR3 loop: CASSVTDSGNTIYF. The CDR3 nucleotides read TGTGCCAGCAGCGTAACAGACTCTGGAAACACCATATATTTT.